This T cell receptor (beta chain) was documented in a study of cytomegalovirus exposure and HLA in healthy donors (dated 2017 in TCRdb). In terms of the full investigation: According to an earlier analysis of several hundred of the donors, some 170 million T cells yielded over 90 million unique TCR beta sequences and about 300 Gb of sequence data. High-throughput TCR immunosequencing, statistical association of individual TCRs with disease status, and machine learning were combined to predict cytomegalovirus infection status. An early release that covered 500 to 800 HLA-typed donors contained about 300 gigabases of sequencing data and 80 million or so unique TCR sequences. Rather than drawing on any new phenotypic data, the later analysis identified candidate immune exposures from TCR beta sequences and the way those sequences occurred across donors. Every repertoire in the discovery cohort had been generated on one and the same sequencing platform. Of the approximately 370 genotyped donors, 70% to 90% were placed in the genetic ancestry cluster associated with self-reported Caucasian donors. The number of donors typed differed by locus, with 629-630 for A, B, C, DRB1 and DQB1, more than 500 for DQA1, under 610 for DPA1, and 450 to 480 for DPB1. On average, roughly 200,000 unique TCR beta nucleotide sequences were sequenced per donor among several hundred genotyped donors of the cohort, with 15% to 20% of those sequences being non-productive. A separate validation cohort of roughly 130 different subjects was used in addition to the roughly 700-subject first cohort. Because of strong linkage in the cohort, five DR-DQ haplotypes were treated as single units for association and clustering. In a later analysis, previously published TCR beta repertoires from some 640 donors were re-analyzed and high-resolution HLA genotyping was added so that TCR occurrence patterns could be studied. HLA typing included class I and class II loci at four-digit resolution. The aim of the study was to test whether cataloging public T cell receptors could identify signatures of past pathogen exposure. Donor age, sex, ethnicity and CMV serostatus were compiled together with the repertoire data. A later genetic analysis took genome-wide SNP genotypes for about 65% of the 666 donors and used that subset as a discovery cohort. In an earlier analysis of 550 to 700 of the donors, high-throughput TCR beta sequencing was used to judge whether each TCR beta V gene segment behaved as functional or pseudogenic. The study profiled the T cell repertoires of under 700 subjects by immunosequencing and related them to cytomegalovirus serostatus. Overall study outcomes, separate from this receptor: Linkage disequilibrium might explain the correlated functional status among segregating V segments, but an unknown experimental factor could not be ruled out. It was suggested by the authors that the approach could potentially be generalized to other disease states and immunological phenotypes. The classifier was reported to diagnose cytomegalovirus status with high specificity and sensitivity in both the original and validation cohorts. Compared with equally common non-associated chains, HLA-associated TCR beta chains in a later analysis were more clonally expanded and had lower generation probabilities. At a false discovery rate of 0.05, a later analysis linked 16,951 TCR beta sequences to specific HLA alleles. Because HLA typing was missing for some donors at each locus, association tests included only the typed subset. In a later analysis, the rate of TCR association differed among HLA loci, with DRB1 alleles having the most associated TCRs and HLA-C alleles having the fewest. Most CMV-associated TCR beta chains appeared to be HLA-restricted in a later analysis, and the HLA associations seemed to be driven largely by CMV exposure. The study gave a list of some 150 TCR beta chains associated with cytomegalovirus. Broadly in line with IMGT annotations, most TCR beta V segments showed up in productive rearrangements about 87% or about 30% of the time in an earlier analysis of several hundred of the donors. In this cohort, only TCR beta chains were sequenced, and detectable features were limited by the absence of alpha or paired-chain data. Most TCR sequences were seen in very few donors, while some public TCRs were found in many individuals. A cluster of highly shared sequence variants was judged likely to represent a technical artifact of the sequencing pipeline. Over 15 rarely observed V segments, including chromosome 9 orphons, were excluded from the earlier analysis of about 600 of the donors because counts were too low. In a later genetic analysis, a missense DCLRE1C variant was associated with V-gene and J-gene trimming of TCR beta chains, and the association was replicated in an independent cohort. Sequencing depth was assumed to be roughly uniform across donors in the presence/absence analyses, though that assumption may not hold. Compared with the roughly 700-donor mean, donors in an Asian-associated ancestry cluster had fewer N-insertions in productive TCRs, according to a later genetic analysis. In vitro tests confirmed that three of the cytomegalovirus-associated TCR beta chains recognize cytomegalovirus antigens. Some IMGT-functional V segments, including TRBV6-2 and TRBV6-3, could not be told apart with the 87-base-pair reads, so those segments were excluded. A further reported finding was that TCR beta sequences accurately predicted the HLA-A and HLA-B alleles for most subjects in the first cohort. In a later analysis, several top co-occurrence clusters were reported to appear linked to parvovirus B19, influenza, CMV and Epstein-Barr virus. Assigning TCR associations to individual alleles was difficult when HLA alleles, especially DR and DQ, strongly co-occurred. For the cohort, immune exposure information was limited to CMV serostatus.

From the germline V gene, CDR1 is SGHVT and CDR2 is SQSDAQ. The CDR3 holds 18 amino acids from the cysteine to the phenylalanine. Here the CDR3 DNA is all that survives: 54 bases in frame from base 1. The library relied on the immunoSEQ multiplex PCR assay. The multiplex PCR relied on a mix of 60 forward primers for TCR Vbeta segments and 13 reverse primers for TCR Jbeta segments. Amplification of the CDR3 region of rearranged TCR beta genes was performed with a multiplex PCR assay on genomic DNA. On the Illumina HiSeq System, the amplified TCR beta libraries were sequenced as 87-base-pair reads. The source study handled its data this way. Across the 600 to 700 repertoires, a later analysis counted tens of millions of unique TCR beta chains, about 10 million of which were shared by at least two donors. Raw reads were error-corrected and collapsed into unique sequences with a nearest-neighbor algorithm that merged closely related sequences to remove PCR and sequencing errors. CDR3 sequences were aligned to IMGT reference sequences to assign V, D and J gene segments. Each retained sequence needed at least a six-nucleotide match to both a V gene segment and a J gene segment. Rearrangements were called productive when the CDR3 lacked stop codons and stayed in frame with V and J; all others were non-productive. Following IMGT convention, CDR3 was defined as the stretch from the second conserved V-encoded cysteine up to the conserved J-encoded phenylalanine. The earlier analysis of about 610 of the donors excluded sequences that lacked an unambiguous match to a single V gene segment. In an earlier analysis of around 600 of the donors, V segments were called functional above 56.7% productive rearrangements and were called segregating when the between-donor standard deviation exceeded 5%. To diagnose cytomegalovirus status from the catalog of TCR beta chain sequences, a statistical classification framework was built. In a later analysis, V and J genes were assigned by comparing TCR nucleotide sequences against IMGT/GENE-DB human TR gene sequences. Using the TCRdist pipeline, a later analysis assigned CDR3 sequences along with most-parsimonious VDJ recombination scenarios. In a later analysis, each TCR beta chain was defined by its CDR3 amino acid sequence together with its V-gene family, and reads without a unique V-gene family were excluded. As a way to deal with suspected cross-contamination and a sequencing artifact, a later analysis dropped hundreds of nucleotide sequences that were highly shared and had low generation probability. In a later analysis, a clonal expansion index for each public chain was calculated from normalized within-repertoire ranks of inferred template counts. In a later analysis, generation probabilities were computed using a VDJ recombination model fitted to out-of-frame rearrangements, and the results were checked against IGoR. A later analysis scored TCR-TCR, TCR-HLA and TCR-CMV co-occurrence with hypergeometric tests, applying a repertoire-size bias correction to TCR pairs. To estimate false discovery rates, a later analysis permuted the HLA or CMV assignments 20 times. In a later analysis, co-occurring TCRs were grouped using DBSCAN, with TCRdist sequence similarity added in when clustering inside HLA-allele-positive subsets. Co-occurrence clustering excluded repertoires with fewer than 30,000 or more than 120,000 public chains, plus five with anomalous nucleotide sharing. TCRdb took over this immuneACCESS table, retaining in-frame rearrangements with V and J assigned. Such tables are incomplete; in checked studies, under half of the missing clones stem from an unresolved V gene, and the remainder is unexplained. That table is the source of V, J and clone size, and D and trimming were worked out from the DNA. Recorded for this sample are 200,000 to 250,000 clones; around 83% of them occurred a single time. About 1.4% of the sample is in the top ten clones.

This clone was observed a single time. This clone's antigen is unknown. No base quality information exists; no much larger clone differs at one position. The cohort consisted of approximately 690 healthy bone marrow donors. At the time of sampling, all cohort members were nominally healthy, though unrecorded immune exposures were likely present. The donor was CMV seronegative and belonged to the group of approximately 320 seronegative cohort members. A peripheral blood sample was collected from each donor, and TCR beta sequencing was performed on peripheral blood mononuclear cells. Genomic DNA extraction from the blood cell samples was performed with the Qiagen DNeasy Blood Extraction Kit.

Sequencing was performed on PBMCs. The V and J segments used are TRBV7-4 and TRBJ2-7; 16 central nucleotides agree with TRBD2. The TCR originated in a girl aged 5 to 17 in good health and CMV-seronegative. The CDR3 region: CAPQNTGTSGRVLSEQYF. The nucleotide sequence reads as follows: TGTGCTCCCCAAAATACCGGGACTAGCGGGAGGGTCCTGAGCGAGCAGTACTTC.